This TCR beta chain came from a study (dated by TCRdb to about 2015). For the study in its entirety: The study examined whether tumor-infiltrating Tregs in breast cancer are drawn from blood Tregs or arise in situ by conversion from other CD4+ T cell subsets. What the authors observed across the whole study: The greatest overlap of tumor-infiltrating Treg TCR alpha and beta sequences was observed with tumor naive CD4+ T cells, followed by blood naive CD4+ T cells. Tumor memory CD4+ T cell TCR gene usage clustered with blood and lymph node memory CD4+ cells and lymph node naive CD4+ cells. Validation in the larger cohort was restricted to a single TCR beta V-J rearrangement rather than whole repertoires.

Naive CD4+ T cells were purified with the Miltenyi Naive CD4+ T Cell Isolation kit, with Tregs depleted using CD25 microbeads. Tregs, naive and memory CD4+ T cells from tumor, blood and ipsilateral draining lymph nodes of roughly 5 breast cancer patients underwent full-length TCR alpha and beta sequencing. Tumor tissue and lymph nodes obtained from ipsilateral axillary dissection were perfused with PBS, minced and then digested with collagenase I and hyaluronidase. Mononuclear cells from lymph nodes or over 45 ml of peripheral blood were isolated by Ficoll density gradient centrifugation. Sorted cell populations were confirmed by FACS to exceed 90% purity. Amplification of full-length TCR variable regions was done by 5' RACE PCR using constant-region reverse primers, and this step was followed by semi-nested PCR with Nested Universal Primer A. The ReliaPrep RNA Cell Miniprep System was used to extract total RNA, which was then reverse transcribed into 5'RACE-ready cDNA with the SMARTer RACE 5'/3' Kit. Multiplex adaptors were used to barcode the full-length TCR alpha and beta libraries, which were then sequenced on an Illumina MiSeq. The paper's processing steps were these. For each of nine subset-tissue groups, sequencing data from the five patients were pooled, and the groups were compared by unsupervised clustering of TCR gene usage. The Morisita-Horn index was used to calculate repertoire similarity, with shared sequences weighted according to their contribution to each repertoire. TCRdb redid the processing of the public reads, applying fastp at Q25 and MiXCR, and retained in-frame beta chains. Every distinct CDR3 protein forms one entry, paired with its most common genes and DNA. These V and J calls originate from TCRdb's pipeline instead of the authors' own analysis. For this sample there are 30,000 to 40,000 distinct CDR3 sequences; about 26% appear just once. 3.7% of the sample goes to the ten largest clones.

About this clonotype itself: Its antigen is still unknown. Per-base qualities were not stored, and no clone one base away is much larger.

The source of this sequence is a female donor with breast cancer. The material sequenced was naive CD4+ T cells sorted from a lymph node. The sample's cell subset or site, from its label and the paper: naive CD4+ T cells, CD4+CD45RA+CD25-.

The CDR3: CSANRGLGYEQYF. The bases read TGCAGTGCTAACCGGGGATTGGGCTACGAGCAGTACTTC. The chain is made from TRBV20-1 and TRBJ2-7; the D gene is possibly TRBD2, with 5 bases matching. Reading the germline V gene (reference sequence) gives CDR1 DFQATT and CDR2 SNEGSKA. The CDR3 sequence holds 13 residues, the cysteine and phenylalanine included. Of all the DNA, just the CDR3 is kept, 39 bases in frame from base 1. V lost 4 bases and J lost 3 bases; the stretch between them is 13 bases long.